This T cell receptor (beta chain) was recovered during a study of T cell responses to AZD1222 COVID-19 vaccine. Across the study: Pooled samples include second doses given at about 4 or 12 weeks. General study results and limits: Most donors were white British and more were female, and clonal diversity was possibly underestimated. Among vaccine-associated CD4 TCRs, coverage spanned spike, with dominance at 160-218 and 743-854. In all cases, repertoires were sampled only after the peak T cell response.

With regard to this clone: Its antigen is as yet unknown.

Germline CDR1 and CDR2: MNHNS and SASEGT. This CDR3 contains 16 residues. V was pared by 2 bases and J by 0 bases, with 8 bases between. Method: immunoSEQ multiplex PCR; TCRdb's copy keeps in-frame clones and lacks some. Here the sample spans some 90,000 clones, around 86% being singletons. The sequencing here drew on peripheral blood, taken on day 0 of AZD1222 vaccination. The rearrangement links TRBV6-1 to TRBJ2-6; perhaps D is TRBD1 or TRBD2 (5 bases each). This receptor was identified in an adult in good health. This CDR3 reads CASSELGTSGANVLTF. The CDR3 region has the DNA TGTGCCAGCAGTGAATTAGGGACCTCTGGGGCCAACGTCCTGACTTTC.